This entry lists 22 T cell receptor beta chains sequenced from one sample in a study of CD8+ T cells in alopecia areata. Reverse transcribed after extraction, RNA yielded cDNA as the sequencing template. Profiled with immunoSEQ multiplex PCR; TCRdb holds only in-frame clones, not every one. The data show about 150,000 clones, about 53% seen once. The sample here was CD8+ T cells sorted from blood, taken at week 0. All receptors derive from a human donor with alopecia areata.

About this clone itself: The same CDR3 also results from other DNA sequences found in this sample. This chain uses TRBV4-3 with TRBJ1-2, with D perhaps matching TRBD1 (5 bases). The germline gives CDR1 LGHNA, CDR2 YSLEER. The CDR3 contains 15 residues. Trimming cost V 0 bases and J 1 base, with 9 bases left between them. This CDR3 is CASSQDRGGNYGYTF. The DNA for the CDR3 is TGCGCCAGCAGCCAAGATCGTGGGGGTAACTATGGCTACACCTTC.

The chain combines TRBV4-1 with TRBJ1-2, with no clear D. Germline assignment: CDR1 MGHRA and CDR2 YSYEKL. The CDR3 spans 13 residues. Trimming took 1 base from V and 2 from J, leaving 5 bases between them. The CDR3 sequence: CASSQGGNYGYTF. CDR3 bases: TGCGCCAGCAGCCAAGGAGGGAACTATGGCTACACCTTC.

This clone was seen once. This CDR3 is CASSYPRGEHEQYF. CDR3 sequence (DNA): TGTGCCAGCAGTTACCCACGAGGCGAACACGAGCAGTACTTC. The genes are TRBV27 and TRBJ2-7, with D uncertain. The CDR3 covers 14 residues. The V gene lost 4 bases and the J gene lost 5 bases, with 15 bases spanning the gap. Germline V lookup: CDR1 MNHEY, CDR2 SMNVEV (reference sequence).

This clone turned up a few times. The V call is TRBV9, the J call TRBJ1-2, with D tentatively TRBD1 (6 bases). The CDR3 runs to 14 residues. Per the germline V gene, CDR1 is SGDLS and CDR2 is YYNGEE. Trimming cost V 4 bases and J 8 bases, with 18 bases left between them. CDR3 nucleotides: TGTGCCAGCAGCCATCCCACGGGGGCTGGGGGCTACACCTTC. The encoded protein is CASSHPTGAGGYTF.

This clone was observed a single time. The CDR3 nucleotides are TGTGCCAGCAGTTTATATGAGAACTATGGCTACACCTTC. It translates to CASSLYENYGYTF. This chain connects TRBV27 to TRBJ1-2, with D uncertain. Looked up from germline, CDR1 is MNHEY and CDR2 is SMNVEV (reference sequence). This CDR3 comprises 13 residues. The germline V and J ends were trimmed by 1 base and 2 bases, with 5 bases remaining between them.

J is TRBJ2-3 and V is TRBV4-3; D tentatively fits TRBD1 or TRBD2 (6 bases each). Trimming took 3 bases from V and 4 from J, leaving 14 bases between them. The germline V gene encodes CDR1 LGHNA and CDR2 YSLEER. The CDR3 totals 15 residues. CDR3 DNA sequence: TGCGCCAGCAGCCAGGGGGGCTTGGGAGCAGATACGCAGTATTTT. This sequence encodes CASSQGGLGADTQYF.

This clone was detected a few times. This rearrangement joins TRBV28 to TRBJ1-2; D is perhaps TRBD1 (6 bases). V lost 1 base and J 4 bases, leaving 10 bases between the germline ends. Germline V gene data show CDR1 as MDHEN and CDR2 as SYDVKM. The CDR3 sequence is 14 residues long. The CDR3 is CASSLYRGPYGYTF. CDR3 DNA: TGTGCCAGCAGTTTATATCGGGGGCCCTATGGCTACACCTTC.

To note about this clone: The sample holds other DNA sequences that translate to the same CDR3. In nucleotides, the CDR3 is TGTGCCAGCAGCTTCAACAATCAGCCCCAGCATTTT. It specifies CASSFNNQPQHF. The rearrangement uses TRBV7-9 and TRBJ1-5; D remains unclear. CDR3 length: 12 residues. The germline V gene encodes CDR1 SEHNR and CDR2 FQNEAQ (reference sequence). Trimming took 3 bases from V and 3 from J, leaving 3 bases between them.

This clone turned up a few times. V usage is TRBV5-5 and J usage is TRBJ1-1; 8 bases fit TRBD1. The CDR3 covers 14 residues. In germline, CDR1 is SGHKS, CDR2 YYEKEE (reference sequence). Germline trimming cut 1 base from V and 8 bases from J; bases unmatched to any gene: 7. In nucleotides, the CDR3 is TGTGCCAGCAGCTTGATGGTTCGGGACAGGGAAGCTTTCTTT. It specifies CASSLMVRDREAFF.

This clone was recorded a few times. This chain uses TRBV6-5 with TRBJ2-3; D remains unclear. The germline V and J ends were trimmed by 2 bases and 2 bases, with 8 bases remaining between them. The CDR3 sequence is 14 residues long. CDR1 MNHEY and CDR2 SVGAGI come from the germline V gene. CDR3 residues: CASSYANPTDTQYF. Here the CDR3 DNA reads TGTGCCAGCAGTTACGCGAACCCCACAGATACGCAGTATTTT.

This clone was found a few times. The chain couples TRBV5-6 to TRBJ2-1; no clear D. Germline CDR1 SGHDT, CDR2 YYEEEE. Trimming took 0 bases from V and 15 from J, leaving 16 bases between them. The CDR3 is made up of 13 amino acids. The CDR3 DNA follows: TGTGCCAGCAGCTTGGCCGGGTCTGGGCTTTGGTTCTTC. This encodes CASSLAGSGLWFF. The entire variable domain, with the rest obtained from reference TRBV5-6 and TRBJ2-1, is as follows: DAGVTQSPTHLIKTRGQQVTLRCSPKSGHDTVSWYQQALGQGPQFIFQYYEEEERQRGNFPDRFSGHQFPNYSSELNVNALLLGDSALYLCASSLAGSGLWFFGPGTRLTVL.

The chain is built from TRBV29-1 and TRBJ2-5; D is tentatively TRBD1 or TRBD2 (6 bases each). Trimming took 4 bases from V and 4 from J, leaving 16 bases between them. The CDR3 totals 14 residues. Looked up from germline, CDR1 is SQVTM and CDR2 is ANQGSEA. The CDR3 region has the DNA TGCAGCGTTGGGGGTTCGGGGGCCGGAGAGACCCAGTACTTC. Translating gives CSVGGSGAGETQYF.

V is TRBV30 and J is TRBJ2-2; D uncertain. The CDR3 totals 10 residues. Trimming cost V 6 bases and J 3 bases, with 2 bases left between them. Germline V gene data show CDR1 as GTSNPN and CDR2 as SVGIG (reference sequence). DNA for the CDR3: TGTGCCTGCTACACCGGGGAGCTGTTTTTT. This codes for CACYTGELFF.

This clone has a handful of counts. The V call is TRBV19, the J call TRBJ2-1; 9 bases align to TRBD2. The CDR3 is made up of 17 amino acids. The ends lost 9 bases at V and 6 bases at J; junction bases unmatched: 18. The V gene's germline CDR1 is LNHDA and CDR2 SQIVND (reference sequence). The CDR3 loop is CASSLKPLGTSRNEQFF. CDR3 sequence (DNA): TGTGCCAGCAGCCTAAAACCATTGGGGACTAGCCGCAATGAGCAGTTCTTC.

This clone has a handful of counts. The chain joins TRBV29-1 to TRBJ2-7; TRBD2 is a possible D gene (6 bases). The V gene's germline CDR1 is SQVTM and CDR2 ANQGSEA. V lost 3 bases, J lost 2 bases, and 11 bases lay in between. CDR3 length: 13 amino acids. DNA of the CDR3: TGCAGCGTTGACGGGGGACTTCCCTACGAGCAGTACTTC. Its translation: CSVDGGLPYEQYF.

The chain carries TRBV7-6 and TRBJ2-4; TRBD2 agrees at 8 bases. The CDR3 has 16 residues. Trimming took 4 bases from V and 9 from J; bases not matched to a gene: 14. The germline V gene has CDR1 SGHVS and CDR2 FNYEAQ. The CDR3 DNA follows: TGTGCCAGCAGCTACCGGATAGCGGGGAGTGACACCATTCAGTACTTC. Translation gives CASSYRIAGSDTIQYF.

The sample holds a few counts of this clone. CDR3 amino acids: CASTLSGRNYEQYF. The CDR3 coding sequence is TGTGCCAGCACCCTAAGTGGCAGGAACTACGAGCAGTACTTC. The V call is TRBV7-8, the J call TRBJ2-7, with D unclear. The CDR3 spans 14 residues. The germline V gene has CDR1 SGHVS and CDR2 FQNEAQ. The germline V and J ends were trimmed by 7 bases and 3 bases, with 16 bases remaining between them.

The chain uses TRBV13 and TRBJ2-6; unclear D gene. The germline V gene has CDR1 PRHDT and CDR2 FYEKMQ (reference sequence). V lost 5 bases, J lost 4 bases, and 15 bases lay in between. CDR3 size: 16 residues. The CDR3 spells CASSPPAMGGANVLTF. The CDR3 region has the DNA TGTGCCAGCAGCCCCCCAGCCATGGGAGGGGCCAACGTCCTGACTTTC.

V and J are TRBV7-6 and TRBJ1-1, with 7 bases lining up with TRBD1. CDR3 length: 14 amino acids. Losses at the gene ends were 5 bases for V and 8 bases for J; bases not matched to a gene: 11. Germline V lookup: CDR1 SGHVS, CDR2 FNYEAQ. CDR3 sequence (DNA): TGTGCCAGCAGCCCTCGGGACAGCCTAGAAGAAGCTTTCTTT. Encoded protein: CASSPRDSLEEAFF.

To note about this clone: At the DNA level, this CDR3 is encoded by other sequences in the same sample as well. J is TRBJ1-1 and V is TRBV29-1; D possibly corresponds to TRBD1 (5 bases). CDR3 length: 12 residues. Trimming stripped 6 bases from V and 1 base from J, with 9 bases between. Looked up from germline, CDR1 is SQVTM and CDR2 is ANQGSEA. This CDR3 reads CSVVGQNTEAFF. DNA of the CDR3: TGCAGCGTCGTAGGACAGAACACTGAAGCTTTCTTT.

The J gene is TRBJ2-1, the V gene TRBV9; D gene uncertain. CDR1 SGDLS and CDR2 YYNGEE come from the germline V gene. V was trimmed by 4 bases and J by 7 bases, leaving 9 bases between them. CDR3 size: 12 residues. In DNA form, the CDR3 reads TGTGCCAGCAGCACTTTAAGAAATGAGCAGTTCTTC. It is translated as CASSTLRNEQFF.

V is TRBV9 and J is TRBJ1-2; TRBD1 agrees at 9 bases. Germline V gene data show CDR1 as SGDLS and CDR2 as YYNGEE. The CDR3 contains 17 residues. V shed 4 bases, J shed 2 bases, and the junction held 12 bases outside the gene matches. CDR3 loop: CASSLIQGAAENYGYTF. CDR3 in DNA: TGTGCCAGCAGCCTAATACAGGGGGCTGCGGAAAACTATGGCTACACCTTC.